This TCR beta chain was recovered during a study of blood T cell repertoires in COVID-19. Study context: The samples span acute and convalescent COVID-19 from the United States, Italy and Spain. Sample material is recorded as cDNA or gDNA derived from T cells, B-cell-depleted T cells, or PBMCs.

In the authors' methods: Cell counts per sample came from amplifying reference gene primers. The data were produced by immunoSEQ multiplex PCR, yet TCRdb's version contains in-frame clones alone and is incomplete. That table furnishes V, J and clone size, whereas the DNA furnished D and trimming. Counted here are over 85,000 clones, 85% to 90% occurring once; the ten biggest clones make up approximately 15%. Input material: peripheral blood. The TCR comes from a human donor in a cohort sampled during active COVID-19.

In DNA, the CDR3 is TGTGCCACCTCTAGCGGGAGGGCCGTAGAGACCCAGTACTTC. It encodes CATSSGRAVETQYF. The V gene is TRBV19, the J gene TRBJ2-5; 12 bases match TRBD2. CDR1 and CDR2 from the germline V gene are LNHDA and SQIVND (reference sequence). The CDR3 length is 14 residues. V was clipped by 10 bases and J by 4 bases; unmatched bases: 7.